This TCR beta chain was identified during a study of cytotoxic CD8 clonotypes in ibrutinib-treated CLL. Germline CDR1 SEHNR, CDR2 FQNEAQ (reference sequence). CDR3 size: 13 residues. V was cut by 1 base and J by 2 bases, with 5 bases left in between. TCRdb keeps only in-frame clones here, not all; method: immunoSEQ multiplex PCR. In the table there are 150,000 to 200,000 clones, around nine tenths of which are singletons. This clone has just a few counts. The rearrangement joins TRBV7-9 to TRBJ1-2; D gene uncertain. The starting material was PBMCs, obtained at disease progression, from a patient treated with ibrutinib. The source is a human donor with chronic lymphocytic leukemia. CDR3 bases: TGTGCCAGCAGCTTAGAGAGCAACTATGGCTACACCTTC. Its translation: CASSLESNYGYTF.